In this sample, the clone carrying this T cell receptor beta chain turned up a few times. The antigen is not known. This cohort consisted of healthy bone marrow donors. This entry comes from a study of cytomegalovirus exposure and HLA in healthy donors. Study-level points and caveats: In vitro experiments confirmed that a few CMV-associated chains were specific for CMV antigens. It emerged from a later analysis that several of the most significant clusters appeared to be linked to common viral pathogens.

Vbeta (60) and Jbeta (13) primers were used in the PCR. Generated by immunoSEQ multiplex PCR, the TCRdb table keeps only in-frame clones and is missing some. In the table there are about 200,000 clones, 65% to 85% of which are singletons. The source is a woman aged 30 to 39 in good health and CMV-seronegative. Sequences were obtained from PBMCs.

The CDR3 DNA reads as TGTGCCAGCAGCACATCAGGGCGCAATCAGCCCCAGCATTTT. Encoded protein: CASSTSGRNQPQHF. The V gene is TRBV4-2, the J gene TRBJ1-5; perhaps TRBD1 as D (5 bases). The V gene lost 5 bases and the J gene lost 2 bases, with 10 bases spanning the gap. Looked up from germline, CDR1 is LGHNA and CDR2 is YNFKEQ. The CDR3 sequence is 14 residues long.